The 31 T cell receptor beta chains given below trace back to one sample, sequenced in a study of OX40 agonist ivuxolimab in advanced cancers. Here immunoSEQ multiplex PCR was the method, and the copy in TCRdb shows in-frame clones only, minus some. The sample lists just under 20,000 clones, roughly four fifths occurring once. Here the sequenced sample was CD4+ or CD8+ T cells sorted from blood, taken in a trial of the OX40 agonist ivuxolimab. Source of these receptors: an adult with an advanced solid tumor such as melanoma, head and neck, liver or kidney cancer.

This clone was detected only once. The chain is built from TRBV6-5 and TRBJ2-2; D may correspond to TRBD1 or TRBD2 (5 bases each). The CDR3 runs to 16 residues. Germline V gene lookup returns CDR1 MNHEY and CDR2 SVGAGI. V lost 2 bases and J 4 bases, leaving 14 bases between the germline ends. The CDR3 here is CASSYTPGTSTGELFF. The CDR3 nucleotides read TGTGCCAGCAGTTACACTCCGGGGACCTCCACCGGGGAGCTGTTTTTT.

The genes are TRBV28 and TRBJ1-1; D possibly corresponds to TRBD1 (5 bases). Germline-derived CDR1 and CDR2 are MDHEN and SYDVKM. V was clipped by 2 bases and J by 0 bases, with 7 bases between them. The CDR3 is 14 residues long. The CDR3 reads CASSLGGMNTEAFF. CDR3 sequence (DNA): TGTGCCAGCAGTTTAGGGGGTATGAACACTGAAGCTTTCTTT.

The chain employs TRBV4-1 and TRBJ1-2; D ambiguous. V was trimmed by 1 base and J by 4 bases, leaving 13 bases between them. CDR1 MGHRA and CDR2 YSYEKL come from the germline V gene. The CDR3 runs to 15 residues. The CDR3 DNA sequence: TGCGCCAGCAGCCAAGCTGGAACAGCCTTCTATGGCTACACCTTC. This sequence encodes CASSQAGTAFYGYTF.

This clone was detected only a few times. This rearrangement joins TRBV7-9 to TRBJ1-6, with D maybe TRBD1 (5 bases). The CDR3 has 15 amino acids. Deletions cut 0 bases from V and 6 bases from J, with 9 bases between. Germline V gives CDR1 SEHNR, CDR2 FQNEAQ (reference sequence). The CDR3 region has the DNA TGTGCCAGCAGCTTAGCCACAGGACTTAATTCACCCCTCCACTTT. It is translated as CASSLATGLNSPLHF. Full variable domain (outside the CDR3, taken from reference TRBV7-9 and TRBJ1-6): DTGVSQNPRHKITKRGQNVTFRCDPISEHNRLYWYRQTLGQGPEFLTYFQNEAQLEKSRLLSDRFSAERPKGSFSTLEIQRTEQGDSAMYLCASSLATGLNSPLHFGNGTRLTVT.

This sequence joins TRBV5-1 and TRBJ2-7, with 11 bases that match TRBD1. V gave up 5 bases and J gave up 4 bases; unmatched junction bases: 8. Germline assignment: CDR1 SGHRS and CDR2 YFSETQ. The CDR3 covers 15 residues. Written as DNA, the CDR3 is TGCGCCAGCAGGTCCTCCGGGACAGGGGGGTACGAGCAGTACTTC. This gives the protein CASRSSGTGGYEQYF.

The genes are TRBV7-2 and TRBJ2-3, with TRBD2 matching 9 bases. The CDR3 consists of 15 residues. Germline loops: CDR1 SGHTA, CDR2 FQGNSA. Germline trimming cut 0 bases from V and 3 bases from J; bases unmatched to any gene: 1. CDR3 loop: CASSLAGLATDTQYF. In DNA form, the CDR3 reads TGTGCCAGCAGCTTAGCCGGACTAGCGACAGATACGCAGTATTTT. Drawing the rest from reference TRBV7-2 and TRBJ2-3, the complete variable domain is GAGVSQSPSNKVTEKGKDVELRCDPISGHTALYWYRQSLGQGLEFLIYFQGNSAPDKSGLPSDRFSAERTGGSVSTLTIQRTQQEDSAVYLCASSLAGLATDTQYFGPGTRLTVL.

The CDR3 DNA follows: TGTGCCAGCAGCGCCAACAGGGGTGGTGTGAATGAGCAGTTCTTC. As protein: CASSANRGGVNEQFF. The rearrangement uses TRBV7-3 and TRBJ2-1; 7 positions match TRBD1. The CDR3 consists of 15 residues. The J segment lost 7 bases and the V segment lost 5 bases, leaving 11 bases of the junction unmatched. The germline CDR1 and CDR2 sequences are SGHTA and FQGTGA.

This clone was found once. This rearrangement joins TRBV5-4 to TRBJ1-2, with TRBD1 matching 7 bases. Germline values: CDR1 SGHNT, CDR2 YYREEE (reference sequence). This CDR3 has 14 residues. With 3 bases clipped from V and 5 bases from J, the junction kept 7 bases outside the gene matches. The CDR3 loop reads CASSSKTGPYGYTF. CDR3 bases: TGTGCCAGCAGCTCGAAGACAGGGCCATATGGCTACACCTTC. Looking up the rest from reference TRBV5-4 and TRBJ1-2 gives the full variable domain: ETGVTQSPTHLIKTRGQQVTLRCSSQSGHNTVSWYQQALGQGPQFIFQYYREEENGRGNFPPRFSGLQFPNYSSELNVNALELDDSALYLCASSSKTGPYGYTFGSGTRLTVV.

To note about this clone: A read error may produce the germline difference seen at one junction end. The CDR3 is CASSPGLPGANILTF. The CDR3 DNA sequence: TGTGCCAGCTCGCCGGGGCTGCCTGGGGCCAACATCCTGACTTTC. The V and J genes are TRBV18 and TRBJ2-6, with D perhaps TRBD1 or TRBD2 (5 bases each). The length of the CDR3 is 15 residues. CDR1 is KGHSH, CDR2 LQKENI, per germline.

The V call is TRBV5-1, the J call TRBJ2-5; 10 bases fit TRBD2. From germline, CDR1 is SGHRS and CDR2 YFSETQ. The CDR3 has 18 amino acids. The V gene end was trimmed by 0 bases and the J gene end by 5 bases; junction bases not matched to a gene: 13. CDR3 in DNA: TGCGCCAGCAGCTTGGACCCCCCTAGCGGGGGCCCGGCGGAGACCCAGTACTTC. This codes for CASSLDPPSGGPAETQYF. The full variable domain, completed using reference TRBV5-1 and TRBJ2-5, is KAGVTQTPRYLIKTRGQQVTLSCSPISGHRSVSWYQQTPGQGLQFLFEYFSETQRNKGNFPGRFSGRQFSNSRSEMNVSTLELGDSALYLCASSLDPPSGGPAETQYFGPGTRLLVL.

The chain is built from TRBV7-9 and TRBJ1-5; D gene unclear. CDR1 and CDR2 from the germline V gene are SEHNR and FQNEAQ (reference sequence). The CDR3 is 13 residues long. V lost 8 bases to trimming and J lost 0 bases, with 8 bases between them. CDR3 DNA: TGTGCCAGCGCGGCGACTAGCAATCAGCCCCAGCATTTT. Translating it yields CASAATSNQPQHF. The entire variable domain, with the rest obtained from reference TRBV7-9 and TRBJ1-5, is as follows: DTGVSQNPRHKITKRGQNVTFRCDPISEHNRLYWYRQTLGQGPEFLTYFQNEAQLEKSRLLSDRFSAERPKGSFSTLEIQRTEQGDSAMYLCASAATSNQPQHFGDGTRLSIL.

The CDR3 here is CASSQGPSRIGELFF. The CDR3 DNA reads as TGCGCCAGCAGCCAAGGCCCCTCAAGGATCGGGGAGCTGTTTTTT. The chain employs TRBV4-1 and TRBJ2-2; D is uncertain. Trimming removed 1 base from V and 7 bases from J, with 13 bases in between. The CDR3 is made up of 15 amino acids. Germline CDR1 and CDR2: MGHRA and YSYEKL.

As DNA, the CDR3 is TGTGCCAGCAGTTACCAGATTCTAGCGGGAGCGAGCGAGCAGTACTTC. This gives the protein CASSYQILAGASEQYF. The chain links TRBV6-5 to TRBJ2-7; 10 bases line up with TRBD2. The ends lost 2 bases at V and 6 bases at J; junction bases unmatched: 10. Germline V gene data show CDR1 as MNHEY and CDR2 as SVGAGI. CDR3 length: 16 residues.

This clone is a singleton in its sample. V gene TRBV6-5 combines with J gene TRBJ1-3; possibly TRBD1 for D (5 bases). Germline CDR1 is MNHEY and CDR2 is SVGAGI. Trimming cost V 5 bases and J 0 bases, with 5 bases left between them. CDR3 length: 13 amino acids. The CDR3 DNA is TGTGCCAGCAGTAGGGGCTCTGGAAACACCATATATTTT. It is translated as CASSRGSGNTIYF.

The table lists this clone with a count of one. The V call is TRBV10-1, the J call TRBJ2-3; TRBD2 matches 12 bases. V lost 0 bases to trimming and J lost 4 bases; unmatched junction nucleotides: 5. CDR1 and CDR2 from the germline V gene are WNHNN and SYGVQD (reference sequence). The CDR3 sequence is 17 residues long. CDR3 region: CASSESRLAGAADTQYF. The CDR3 DNA sequence: TGCGCCAGCAGTGAGTCGAGACTAGCGGGGGCCGCAGATACGCAGTATTTT.

V usage is TRBV7-2 and J usage is TRBJ1-2, with D unresolved. The CDR3 has 12 residues. CDR1 is SGHTA, CDR2 FQGNSA, per germline. Trimming took off 5 bases at V and 9 bases at J, with 13 bases between the two ends. Here the CDR3 DNA reads TGTGCCAGCAGCCAATACATGCGCCGCTACACCTTC. It yields the protein CASSQYMRRYTF.

This sequence joins TRBV10-3 and TRBJ1-1, with D perhaps TRBD1 (5 bases). CDR1 is ENHRY and CDR2 is SYGVKD in the germline V gene. Trimming shortened V by 8 bases and J by 2 bases, and 6 bases separated the two germline ends. This CDR3 spans 11 amino acids. CDR3 DNA sequence: TGTGCCATCCAGGGAAACACTGAAGCTTTCTTT. It translates to CAIQGNTEAFF.

V is TRBV5-6 and J is TRBJ2-3; the match to TRBD1 covers 8 bases. CDR1 SGHDT and CDR2 YYEEEE come from the germline V gene. There are 15 residues in the CDR3. J was trimmed by 5 bases and V by 3 bases; bases with no gene match: 8. CDR3 loop: CASSSNQGARDTQYF. The CDR3 DNA reads TGTGCCAGCAGCTCAAATCAGGGGGCTAGAGATACGCAGTATTTT.

This chain links TRBV14 with TRBJ2-1; weak D call: TRBD1 (5 bases). There are 15 residues in the CDR3. The germline gives CDR1 SGHDN, CDR2 FVKESK. V lost 3 bases to trimming and J lost 2 bases, with 11 bases between them. CDR3 in amino acids: CASSHREFPYNEQFF. The CDR3 nucleotides are TGTGCCAGCAGCCACAGGGAATTTCCCTACAATGAGCAGTTCTTC.

The rearrangement joins TRBV18 to TRBJ2-7; TRBD1 might be the D (5 bases). Per germline, CDR1 KGHSH and CDR2 LQKENI. Trimming left V 3 bases short and J 0 bases short, with 15 bases between. The CDR3 consists of 16 residues. The CDR3 DNA reads as TGTGCCAGCTCACCTAGTATCGCGGACATCTCCTACGAGCAGTACTTC. Protein product: CASSPSIADISYEQYF.

The V and J genes are TRBV19 and TRBJ2-1, with 7 bases lining up with TRBD2. The germline gives CDR1 LNHDA, CDR2 SQIVND (reference sequence). This CDR3 is 15 amino acids long. After removal of 9 bases from V and 0 bases from J, the junction contained 8 bases not matched to a gene. The DNA of the CDR3 is TGTGCCAGCCGTTCTAGCGGCCCCTCCTACAATGAGCAGTTCTTC. It codes for CASRSSGPSYNEQFF.

V gene TRBV29-1 combines with J gene TRBJ1-4; no reliable D call. V was pared by 4 bases and J by 7 bases, with 13 bases between. There are 13 residues in the CDR3. In germline, CDR1 is SQVTM, CDR2 ANQGSEA. This CDR3 is CSVGIISGEKLFF. CDR3 nucleotide sequence: TGCAGCGTTGGGATTATCTCAGGTGAAAAACTGTTTTTT. The full variable domain, in which reference TRBV29-1 and TRBJ1-4 provide the parts outside the CDR3, is SAVISQKPSRDICQRGTSLTIQCQVDSQVTMMFWYRQQPGQSLTLIATANQGSEATYESGFVIDKFPISRPNLTFSTLTVSNMSPEDSSIYLCSVGIISGEKLFFGSGTQLSVL.

This clone was detected once. In DNA form, the CDR3 reads TGCGCCAGCAGCCTTGGAGGGACGAGCACCGGGGAGCTGTTTTTT. This sequence encodes CASSLGGTSTGELFF. The chain is built from TRBV5-1 and TRBJ2-2; tentatively, D is TRBD2 (6 bases). Trimming removed 4 bases at V and 4 bases at J, with 14 bases between. Germline V gene lookup returns CDR1 SGHRS and CDR2 YFSETQ. The CDR3 covers 15 residues.

In its sample, this clone was seen a few times. The DNA of the CDR3 is TGTGCCTGGAGTGACAGATACACTGAAGCTTTCTTT. Its translation is CAWSDRYTEAFF. V is TRBV30 and J is TRBJ1-1; D uncertain. The CDR3 runs to 12 residues. The germline V gene encodes CDR1 GTSNPN and CDR2 SVGIG (reference sequence). V lost 1 base and J 3 bases, leaving 6 bases between the germline ends.

J is TRBJ2-7 and V is TRBV6-1; D remains unclear. CDR3 length equals 15 residues. The V and J ends lost 6 bases and 0 bases respectively, with 15 bases between them. Germline V gene lookup returns CDR1 MNHNS and CDR2 SASEGT. CDR3 in DNA: TGTGCCAGCAGCTGGTCCCCCGGGCTCTCCTACGAGCAGTACTTC. It translates to CASSWSPGLSYEQYF.

The V gene is TRBV5-1, the J gene TRBJ1-1, with 8 bases that match TRBD1. This CDR3 is 13 amino acids long. Germline V lookup: CDR1 SGHRS, CDR2 YFSETQ. The J segment lost 11 bases and the V segment lost 4 bases, leaving 10 bases of the junction unmatched. The CDR3 DNA reads TGCGCCAGCAGCATTATACCGGGACAGGATGCTTTCTTT. This gives the protein CASSIIPGQDAFF.

The chain combines TRBV15 with TRBJ1-5; no firm D call. CDR1 and CDR2 from the germline V gene are LNHNV and YYDKDF (reference sequence). Trimming shortened V by 0 bases and J by 0 bases, and 6 bases separated the two germline ends. This CDR3 is 15 amino acids long. The CDR3 DNA sequence: TGTGCCACCAGCAGAGAGCAGGATAGCAATCAGCCCCAGCATTTT. Protein sequence: CATSREQDSNQPQHF.

The chain has TRBV15 and TRBJ1-4; D remains ambiguous. Germline V gives CDR1 LNHNV, CDR2 YYDKDF (reference sequence). This CDR3 has 17 amino acids. The V and J ends lost 1 base and 4 bases respectively, with 16 bases between them. Here the CDR3 reads CATSRGPGGNGNEKLFF. CDR3 in DNA: TGTGCCACCAGCAGAGGCCCCGGAGGAAACGGTAATGAAAAACTGTTTTTT.

In its sample, this clone ranks as medium-sized. This chain joins TRBV29-1 and TRBJ2-4; D call uncertain. The CDR3 is made up of 14 amino acids. CDR1 SQVTM and CDR2 ANQGSEA come from the germline V gene. V lost 4 bases and J 0 bases, leaving 10 bases between the germline ends. The DNA of the CDR3 is TGCAGCGTTGCTGCGGAGCTAGCCAAAAACATTCAGTACTTC. Amino acids: CSVAAELAKNIQYF.

The chain recombines TRBV29-1 with TRBJ1-3, with D perhaps matching TRBD1 (6 bases). V dropped 0 bases and J dropped 4 bases, with 10 bases sitting between them. Germline V gene lookup returns CDR1 SQVTM and CDR2 ANQGSEA. The CDR3 has 14 residues. CDR3 nucleotide sequence: TGCAGCGTTGAAGACAGGGGTCGGGGAAACACCATATATTTT. This encodes CSVEDRGRGNTIYF.

The chain carries TRBV18 and TRBJ2-7, with 7 bases aligning to TRBD1. The V gene end was trimmed by 5 bases and the J gene end by 0 bases; junction bases not matched to a gene: 4. CDR3 length: 14 residues. CDR1 and CDR2 from the germline V gene are KGHSH and LQKENI. The CDR3 bases are TGTGCCAGCTCAGCGGACAGGAACTCCTACGAGCAGTACTTC. Amino acid sequence: CASSADRNSYEQYF.